This TCR beta chain was sequenced during a study of blood T cells in healthy people across ages. This clonotype occurred a few times. V was pared by 5 bases and J by 4 bases, with 14 bases between. This CDR3 region has 14 residues. In germline, CDR1 is SGHTA, CDR2 FQGNSA. Primers used in a second PCR of about 6 to 11 cycles were a sample-barcoded 5' primer and a J-beta primer mix. TCRdb re-derived calls from the 5' RACE reads in MiXCR, one entry per CDR3 protein. This sample has some 940,000 distinct CDR3 sequences; about 27% occur once, and the top ten carry roughly a tenth. This sample also appeared in a second study, on T cells of mothers and their children. That study adds: Sequencing returned over 10 million TCR beta CDR3 reads per mother and roughly 3 million per child.

The receptor was derived from a woman between 40 and 50 years old in good health. The sequencing input was blood. V and J are TRBV7-2 and TRBJ2-5, with D uncertain. The CDR3 DNA follows: TGTGCCAGCAGCCACCTCTCCCTGGGAGAGACCCAGTACTTC. Its protein product is CASSHLSLGETQYF.